This T cell receptor (beta chain) stems from a study of T cell responses to AZD1222 COVID-19 vaccine. Study-level findings and limits: With two AZD1222 doses given, Spike-specific TCR breadth and depth both rose.

A few counts support this clone. The antigen is unknown. The protocol was immunoSEQ multiplex PCR, while the TCRdb copy is restricted to in-frame clones and leaves out a portion. Counted here are 80,000 or so clones, approximately 91% occurring once; the ten biggest clones make up roughly 5.1%. The sample was peripheral blood, taken on day 0 of MenACWY control vaccination. The clonotype comes from an adult in good health.

CDR3 in amino acids: CASSLGVSGNTIYF. CDR3 nucleotide sequence: TGCGCCAGCAGCTTGGGGGTTTCTGGAAACACCATATATTTT. This chain joins TRBV5-1 and TRBJ1-3; D is uncertain. V was shortened by 0 bases and J by 1 base, with 5 bases between the two germline ends. There are 14 residues in the CDR3. The germline gives CDR1 SGHRS, CDR2 YFSETQ.